This T cell receptor beta chain was profiled in a study of blood T cell repertoires in COVID-19. Study summary: From T cells, B-cell-depleted T cells, or PBMCs came the material, which was cDNA or gDNA.

This CDR3 has 18 residues. Germline CDR1 is MGHRA and CDR2 is YSYEKL. V dropped 1 base and J dropped 8; count of bases not matched to a gene: 14. Only a few counts were recorded for this clone. The participants were between about 18 and 89 years old and came from some 23 US areas. Clinical histories supplied by participants themselves formed the basis of cohort assignment. In the original processing: Researchers report that nucleated cell counts were estimated from reference gene primer amplification. Method: immunoSEQ multiplex PCR; TCRdb's copy keeps in-frame clones and lacks some. V, J and clone size are taken as reported in that table, and D and trimming were inferred from the DNA itself. The repertoire has about 200,000 clones, 82% of them found once; the top ten carry about 10%.

The material sequenced was PBMCs or T cells enriched from blood (not recorded which). This TCR was recovered from a man between 40 and 49 years old who had recovered from COVID-19. The gene calls are TRBV4-1 and TRBJ2-1; TRBD2 aligns across 10 bases. The CDR3 DNA reads TGCGCCAGCAGCCAAGGTCAACCAGCGGGAGGGCTCGCCCATGAGCAGTTCTTC. Protein: CASSQGQPAGGLAHEQFF.